These 18 T cell receptor beta chains were sequenced from one sample in a study of cytomegalovirus exposure and HLA in healthy donors. The PCR ran on 60 Vbeta and 13 Jbeta primers. Generated by immunoSEQ multiplex PCR, the TCRdb table keeps only in-frame clones and is missing some. The data show roughly 200,000 clones, and the top ten clones hold approximately 6.5%. Input material: PBMCs. These receptors were collected from a young man in good health and CMV-seronegative.

The genes are TRBV10-2 and TRBJ2-7; D may be TRBD1 (6 bases). Between the trimmed V and J ends, which lost 6 bases and 3 bases, there was a span of 18 bases. The CDR3 runs 15 residues. Germline values: CDR1 WSHSY, CDR2 SAAADI. Here the CDR3 reads CASRTTGTSFYEQYF. In DNA form, the CDR3 reads TGCGCCAGCAGGACAACCGGGACAAGCTTCTACGAGCAGTACTTC.

The chain uses TRBV4-3 and TRBJ1-1; TRBD1 agrees at 8 bases. Germline-derived CDR1 and CDR2 are LGHNA and YSLEER. Losses at the gene ends were 0 bases for V and 6 bases for J; bases not matched to a gene: 6. The CDR3 has 15 residues. The CDR3 loop reads CASSQEPTGGSEAFF. The CDR3 nucleotides read TGCGCCAGCAGCCAAGAGCCCACAGGGGGTTCTGAAGCTTTCTTT.

The V and J genes are TRBV29-1 and TRBJ2-1; 13 nucleotides align to TRBD2. Unmatched junction bases numbered 9, after V lost 6 bases and J lost 7 bases. CDR3 length equals 15 residues. The germline CDR1 and CDR2 sequences are SQVTM and ANQGSEA. The DNA for the CDR3 is TGCAGCGTCCGACCCGGACTAGCGGGAGAAAATGAGCAGTTCTTC. It codes for CSVRPGLAGENEQFF.

This CDR3 is CASSEEGTGGNEQFF. The DNA of the CDR3 is TGTGCCAGCAGTGAAGAGGGGACAGGGGGCAATGAGCAGTTCTTC. The chain employs TRBV2 and TRBJ2-1; 11 bases agree with TRBD1. Germline CDR1 and CDR2: SNHLY and FYNNEI. The CDR3 is made up of 15 amino acids. Trimming cost V 1 base and J 6 bases; bases outside gene matches: 2. The whole variable domain, filled in from reference TRBV2 and TRBJ2-1, reads EPEVTQTPSHQVTQMGQEVILRCVPISNHLYFYWYRQILGQKVEFLVSFYNNEISEKSEIFDDQFSVERPDGSNFTLKIRSTKLEDSAMYFCASSEEGTGGNEQFFGPGTRLTVL.

The rearrangement uses TRBV9 and TRBJ2-3, with D maybe TRBD2 (6 bases). In germline, CDR1 is SGDLS, CDR2 YYNGEE. The CDR3 sequence is 18 residues long. V lost 2 bases to trimming and J lost 2 bases, with 21 bases between them. CDR3 DNA: TGTGCCAGCAGCGTGGGACGGGGGAACCCAAGATACACAGATACGCAGTATTTT. Its translation: CASSVGRGNPRYTDTQYF.

The chain links TRBV4-2 to TRBJ2-7; 13 bases are shared with TRBD2. The CDR3 spans 16 residues. CDR1 is LGHNA, CDR2 YNFKEQ, per germline. J was trimmed by 6 bases and V by 2 bases; bases with no gene match: 7. This chain's CDR3 is CASSQPSRTSGSEQYF. The CDR3 bases are TGTGCCAGCAGCCAACCCTCGCGGACTAGCGGGAGCGAGCAGTACTTC.

The V call is TRBV7-2, the J call TRBJ1-1, with D hard to call. With 1 base removed from V and 6 bases from J, the gap between germline ends came to 12 bases. Germline loops: CDR1 SGHTA, CDR2 FQGNSA. The CDR3 runs to 14 residues. CDR3 protein: CASSLEARVAEAFF. CDR3 coding DNA: TGTGCCAGCAGCTTAGAGGCGCGGGTGGCTGAAGCTTTCTTT. Together with reference TRBV7-2 and TRBJ1-1, the CDR3 gives the full variable domain: GAGVSQSPSNKVTEKGKDVELRCDPISGHTALYWYRQSLGQGLEFLIYFQGNSAPDKSGLPSDRFSAERTGGSVSTLTIQRTQQEDSAVYLCASSLEARVAEAFFGQGTRLTVV.

This chain connects TRBV13 to TRBJ2-5; the match to TRBD2 covers 8 bases. This CDR3 has 16 amino acids. Per the germline V gene, CDR1 is PRHDT and CDR2 is FYEKMQ (reference sequence). Losses at the gene ends were 6 bases for V and 7 bases for J; bases not matched to a gene: 16. The CDR3: CASRIPGSGGVGTQYF. CDR3 nucleotides: TGTGCCAGCAGAATCCCCGGCAGCGGGGGTGTCGGGACCCAGTACTTC. The full variable domain, rest sourced from reference TRBV13 and TRBJ2-5, is AAGVIQSPRHLIKEKRETATLKCYPIPRHDTVYWYQQGPGQDPQFLISFYEKMQSDKGSIPDRFSAQQFSDYHSELNMSSLELGDSALYFCASRIPGSGGVGTQYFGPGTRLLVL.

The chain is built from TRBV10-1 and TRBJ2-7; 9 bases agree with TRBD1. The CDR3 extends over 17 amino acids. Germline V gene lookup returns CDR1 WNHNN and CDR2 SYGVQD (reference sequence). J lost 5 bases, V lost 4 bases, and 15 bases had no gene match. DNA for the CDR3: TGCGCCAGCAGTGCGTCAAGTTTAGGACAGGGGAGCAACGAGCAGTACTTC. Its translation is CASSASSLGQGSNEQYF.

This chain uses TRBV9 with TRBJ1-2; maybe TRBD1 (6 bases). Trimming shortened V by 0 bases and J by 4 bases, and 13 bases separated the two germline ends. CDR1 is SGDLS and CDR2 is YYNGEE in the germline V gene. The CDR3 has 15 residues. CDR3 sequence reads: CASSVGAGTPYGYTF. In DNA form, the CDR3 reads TGTGCCAGCAGCGTAGGAGCAGGGACACCCTATGGCTACACCTTC.

This chain links TRBV30 with TRBJ1-5, with D possibly matching TRBD1 (6 bases). This CDR3 has 14 amino acids. CDR1 is GTSNPN and CDR2 is SVGIG in the germline V gene (reference sequence). V was shortened by 3 bases and J by 3 bases, with 12 bases between the two germline ends. The CDR3 protein is CAWSGHRANQPQHF. CDR3 nucleotide sequence: TGTGCCTGGAGCGGGCACAGGGCCAATCAGCCCCAGCATTTT.

The rearrangement uses TRBV5-4 and TRBJ2-7, with 7 bases lining up with TRBD1. Losses at the gene ends were 0 bases for V and 3 bases for J; bases not matched to a gene: 6. Germline values: CDR1 SGHNT, CDR2 YYREEE (reference sequence). The CDR3 totals 15 residues. The DNA of the CDR3 is TGTGCCAGCAGCTTGGGGGCAGGGGGATTCTACGAGCAGTACTTC. This translates into CASSLGAGGFYEQYF. The full variable domain, completed using reference TRBV5-4 and TRBJ2-7, is ETGVTQSPTHLIKTRGQQVTLRCSSQSGHNTVSWYQQALGQGPQFIFQYYREEENGRGNFPPRFSGLQFPNYSSELNVNALELDDSALYLCASSLGAGGFYEQYFGPGTRLTVT.

The rearrangement joins TRBV28 to TRBJ1-1; TRBD1 might be the D (6 bases). CDR1 and CDR2 (germline): MDHEN, SYDVKM. This CDR3 is 14 amino acids long. V lost 2 bases and J 3 bases, leaving 10 bases between the germline ends. The CDR3 loop reads CASSLAQGYTEAFF. The CDR3, as DNA: TGTGCCAGCAGTTTAGCCCAGGGGTACACTGAAGCTTTCTTT.

This rearrangement joins TRBV4-3 to TRBJ2-3, with 11 bases matching TRBD1. Germline V gene lookup returns CDR1 LGHNA and CDR2 YSLEER. The CDR3 loop spans 15 amino acids. The V gene end was trimmed by 4 bases and the J gene end by 3 bases; junction bases not matched to a gene: 3. DNA for the CDR3: TGCGCCAGCAGCCCGGGACAGGGGGGAACAGATACGCAGTATTTT. Its protein product is CASSPGQGGTDTQYF.

The rearrangement uses TRBV28 and TRBJ1-5; 9 positions agree with TRBD1. This CDR3 has 14 residues. After removal of 5 bases from V and 15 bases from J, the junction contained 14 bases not matched to a gene. CDR1 is MDHEN and CDR2 is SYDVKM in the germline V gene. Here the CDR3 reads CASSAHGRDRVLHF. In DNA form, the CDR3 reads TGTGCCAGCAGTGCCCACGGCCGGGACAGGGTTTTGCATTTT.

This rearrangement joins TRBV7-2 to TRBJ1-4, with D tentatively TRBD1 (6 bases). The germline V gene encodes CDR1 SGHTA and CDR2 FQGNSA. V lost 2 bases, J lost 6 bases, and 19 bases lay in between. This CDR3 has 17 residues. The DNA of the CDR3 is TGTGCCAGCAGCTTAACCGGGACACCTGCGGTCGATGAAAAACTGTTTTTT. Encoded protein: CASSLTGTPAVDEKLFF.

The chain is built from TRBV4-3 and TRBJ1-2; 7 bases match TRBD1. Germline V lookup: CDR1 LGHNA, CDR2 YSLEER. The ends lost 3 bases at V and 0 bases at J; junction bases unmatched: 4. The CDR3 consists of 15 residues. CDR3 sequence: CASSQRQGPNYGYTF. The CDR3 nucleotides are TGCGCCAGCAGCCAGCGACAGGGCCCTAACTATGGCTACACCTTC.

The V call is TRBV7-2, the J call TRBJ2-5; 10 bases match TRBD1. J was trimmed by 5 bases and V by 4 bases; bases with no gene match: 10. Germline V gives CDR1 SGHTA, CDR2 FQGNSA. CDR3 size: 16 residues. CDR3 sequence reads: CASSSNRQGARETQYF. CDR3 DNA: TGTGCCAGCAGCTCTAATCGACAGGGGGCCAGGGAGACCCAGTACTTC.